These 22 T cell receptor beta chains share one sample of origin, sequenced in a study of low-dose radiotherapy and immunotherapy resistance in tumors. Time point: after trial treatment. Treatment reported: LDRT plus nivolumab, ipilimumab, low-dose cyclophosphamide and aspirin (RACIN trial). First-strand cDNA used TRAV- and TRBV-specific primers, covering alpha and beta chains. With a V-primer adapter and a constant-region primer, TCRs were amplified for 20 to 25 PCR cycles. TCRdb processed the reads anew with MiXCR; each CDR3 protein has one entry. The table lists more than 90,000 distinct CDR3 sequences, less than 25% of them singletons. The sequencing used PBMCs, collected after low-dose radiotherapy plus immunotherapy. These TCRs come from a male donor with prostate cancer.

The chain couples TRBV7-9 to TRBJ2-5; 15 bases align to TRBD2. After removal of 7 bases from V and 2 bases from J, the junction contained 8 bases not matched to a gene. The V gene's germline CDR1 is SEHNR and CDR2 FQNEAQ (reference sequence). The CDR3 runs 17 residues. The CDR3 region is CASTDSGLAGGQETQYF. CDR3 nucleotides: TGTGCCAGCACCGACTCCGGACTAGCGGGGGGGCAAGAGACCCAGTACTTC.

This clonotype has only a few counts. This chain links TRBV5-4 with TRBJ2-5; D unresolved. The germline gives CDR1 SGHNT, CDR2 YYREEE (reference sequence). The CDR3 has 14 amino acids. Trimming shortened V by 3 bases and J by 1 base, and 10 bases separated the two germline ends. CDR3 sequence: CASSSSGAQETQYF. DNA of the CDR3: TGTGCCAGCAGCTCCTCCGGAGCCCAAGAGACCCAGTACTTC.

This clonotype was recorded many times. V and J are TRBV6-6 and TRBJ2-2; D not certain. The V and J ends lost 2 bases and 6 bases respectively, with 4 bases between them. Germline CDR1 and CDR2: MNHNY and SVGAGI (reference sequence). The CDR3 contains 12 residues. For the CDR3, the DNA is TGTGCCAGCAGTTACGGGGCCGGGGAGCTGTTTTTT. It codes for CASSYGAGELFF.

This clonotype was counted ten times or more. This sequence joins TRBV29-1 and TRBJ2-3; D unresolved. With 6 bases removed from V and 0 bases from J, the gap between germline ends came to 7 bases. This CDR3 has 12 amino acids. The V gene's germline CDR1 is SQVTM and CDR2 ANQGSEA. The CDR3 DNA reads TGCAGCGTCGTTGTCAGCACAGATACGCAGTATTTT. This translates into CSVVVSTDTQYF.

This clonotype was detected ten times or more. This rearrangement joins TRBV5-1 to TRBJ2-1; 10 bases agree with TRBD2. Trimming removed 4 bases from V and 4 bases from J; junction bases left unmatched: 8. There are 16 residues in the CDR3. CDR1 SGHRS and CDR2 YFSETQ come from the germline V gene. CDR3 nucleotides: TGCGCCAGCAGCCCAGCCACTAGCGGGGCTTACAATGAGCAGTTCTTC. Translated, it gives CASSPATSGAYNEQFF.

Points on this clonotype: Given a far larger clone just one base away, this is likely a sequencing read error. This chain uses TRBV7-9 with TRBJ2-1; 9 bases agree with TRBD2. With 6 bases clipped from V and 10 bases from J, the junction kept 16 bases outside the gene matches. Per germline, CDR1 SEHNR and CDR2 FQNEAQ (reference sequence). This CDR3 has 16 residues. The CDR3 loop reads CASRPTLAGSNYEQFF. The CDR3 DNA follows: TGTGCCAGCAGGCCCACCCTAGCGGGGTCTAACTACGAGCAGTTCTTC.

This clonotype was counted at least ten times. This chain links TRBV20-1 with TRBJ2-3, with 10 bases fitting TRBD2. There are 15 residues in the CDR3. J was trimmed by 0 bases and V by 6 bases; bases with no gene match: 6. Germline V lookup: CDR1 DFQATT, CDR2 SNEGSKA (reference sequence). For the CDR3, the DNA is TGCAGTGCGCAGCAGCGGGGGGGCAGCACAGATACGCAGTATTTT. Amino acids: CSAQQRGGSTDTQYF.

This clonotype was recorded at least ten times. The CDR3: CASMEEGRYTDTQYF. The CDR3 DNA follows: TGTGCCAGCATGGAGGAGGGACGATACACAGATACGCAGTATTTT. This chain uses TRBV6-2 or TRBV6-3 with TRBJ2-3; D perhaps matches TRBD2 (6 bases). The V end lost 7 bases, the J end lost 2 bases, and 16 bases lay between the germline ends. Germline values: CDR1 MNHEY, CDR2 SVGEGT. This CDR3 spans 15 amino acids.

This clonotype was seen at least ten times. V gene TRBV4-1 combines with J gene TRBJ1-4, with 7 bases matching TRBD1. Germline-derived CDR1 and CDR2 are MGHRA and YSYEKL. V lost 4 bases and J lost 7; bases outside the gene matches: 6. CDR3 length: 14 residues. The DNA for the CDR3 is TGCGCCAGCAGCCCACAGGGGATACGTGAAAAACTGTTTTTT. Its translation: CASSPQGIREKLFF.

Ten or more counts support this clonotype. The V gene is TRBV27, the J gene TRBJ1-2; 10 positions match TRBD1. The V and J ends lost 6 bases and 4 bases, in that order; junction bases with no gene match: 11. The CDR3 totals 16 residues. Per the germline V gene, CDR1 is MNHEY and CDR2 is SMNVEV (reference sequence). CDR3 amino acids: CASSRLGQGGSYGYTF. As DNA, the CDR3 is TGTGCCAGCAGCCGACTAGGACAGGGGGGGAGCTATGGCTACACCTTC.

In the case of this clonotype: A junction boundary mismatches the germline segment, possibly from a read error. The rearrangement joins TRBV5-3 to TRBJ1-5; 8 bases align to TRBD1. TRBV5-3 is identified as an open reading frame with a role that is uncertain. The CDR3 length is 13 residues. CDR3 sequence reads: CASSLAGGQPQHF. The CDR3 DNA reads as TGTGCCAGCAGCTTGGCAGGGGGCCAGCCCCAGCATTTT.

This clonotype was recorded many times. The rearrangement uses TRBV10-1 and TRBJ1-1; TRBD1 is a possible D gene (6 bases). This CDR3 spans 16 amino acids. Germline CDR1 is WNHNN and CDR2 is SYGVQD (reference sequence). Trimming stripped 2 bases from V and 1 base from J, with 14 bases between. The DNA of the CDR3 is TGCGCCAGCAGTGAGGGTTTGGGGGGCGAGAACACTGAAGCTTTCTTT. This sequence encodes CASSEGLGGENTEAFF.

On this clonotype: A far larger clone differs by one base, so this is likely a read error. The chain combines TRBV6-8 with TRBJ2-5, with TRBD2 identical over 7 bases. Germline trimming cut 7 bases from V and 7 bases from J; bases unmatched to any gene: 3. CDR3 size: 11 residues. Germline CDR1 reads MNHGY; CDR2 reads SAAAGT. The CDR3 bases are TGTGCCAGCACGTCGGGAGGGACCCAGTACTTC. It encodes CASTSGGTQYF.

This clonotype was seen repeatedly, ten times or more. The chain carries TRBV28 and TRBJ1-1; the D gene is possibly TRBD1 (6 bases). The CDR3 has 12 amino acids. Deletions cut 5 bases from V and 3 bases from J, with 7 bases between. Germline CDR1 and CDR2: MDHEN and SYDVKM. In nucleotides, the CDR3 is TGTGCCAGCAGTACAGGGTACACTGAAGCTTTCTTT. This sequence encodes CASSTGYTEAFF.

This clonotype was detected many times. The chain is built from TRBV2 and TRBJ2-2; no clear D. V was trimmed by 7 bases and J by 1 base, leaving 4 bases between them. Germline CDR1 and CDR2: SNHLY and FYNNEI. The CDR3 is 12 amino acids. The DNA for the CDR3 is TGTGCCAGCAAGCTGAACACCGGGGAGCTGTTTTTT. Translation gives CASKLNTGELFF.

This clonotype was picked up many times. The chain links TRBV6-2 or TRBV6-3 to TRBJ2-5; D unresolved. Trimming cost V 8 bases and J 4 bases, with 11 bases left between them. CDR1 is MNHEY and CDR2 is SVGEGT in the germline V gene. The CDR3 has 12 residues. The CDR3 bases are TGTGCCAGCGACGAGCCAATAGAGACCCAGTACTTC. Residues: CASDEPIETQYF.

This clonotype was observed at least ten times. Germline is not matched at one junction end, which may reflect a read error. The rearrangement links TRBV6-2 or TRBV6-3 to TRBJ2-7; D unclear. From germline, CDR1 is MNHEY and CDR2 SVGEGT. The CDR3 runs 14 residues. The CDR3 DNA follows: TGTGCCAGTCGAAATGTGGGCACCCAAGACGAGCAGTATTTC. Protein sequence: CASRNVGTQDEQYF.

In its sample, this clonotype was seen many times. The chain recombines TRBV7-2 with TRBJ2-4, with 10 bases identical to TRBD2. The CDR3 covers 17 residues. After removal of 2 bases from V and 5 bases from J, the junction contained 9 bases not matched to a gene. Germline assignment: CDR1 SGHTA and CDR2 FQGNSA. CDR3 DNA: TGTGCCAGCAGCTTAAGAGGCACTAGCGGGGTCCAAAACATTCAGTACTTC. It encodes CASSLRGTSGVQNIQYF.

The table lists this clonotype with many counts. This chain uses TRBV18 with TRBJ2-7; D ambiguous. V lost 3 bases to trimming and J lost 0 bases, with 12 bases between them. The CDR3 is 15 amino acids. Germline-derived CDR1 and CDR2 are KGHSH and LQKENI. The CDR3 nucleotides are TGTGCCAGCTCACCTGCATCGGCGAGCTCCTACGAGCAGTACTTC. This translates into CASSPASASSYEQYF.

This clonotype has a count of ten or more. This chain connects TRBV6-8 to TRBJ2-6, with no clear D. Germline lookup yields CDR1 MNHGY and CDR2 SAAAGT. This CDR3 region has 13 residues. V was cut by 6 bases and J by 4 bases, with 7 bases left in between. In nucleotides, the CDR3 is TGTGCCAGCAGCCTCCTCGGGGCCAACGTCCTGACTTTC. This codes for CASSLLGANVLTF.

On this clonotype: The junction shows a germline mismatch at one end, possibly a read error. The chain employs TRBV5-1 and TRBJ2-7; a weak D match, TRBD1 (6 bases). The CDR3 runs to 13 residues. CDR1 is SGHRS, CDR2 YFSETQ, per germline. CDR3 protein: CASSLDSDYEQYF. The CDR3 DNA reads TGCGCCAGCAGTTTGGACAGTGACTACGAGCAGTACTTC. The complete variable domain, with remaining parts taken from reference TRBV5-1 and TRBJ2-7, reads KAGVTQTPRYLIKTRGQQVTLSCSPISGHRSVSWYQQTPGQGLQFLFEYFSETQRNKGNFPGRFSGRQFSNSRSEMNVSTLELGDSALYLCASSLDSDYEQYFGPGTRLTVT.

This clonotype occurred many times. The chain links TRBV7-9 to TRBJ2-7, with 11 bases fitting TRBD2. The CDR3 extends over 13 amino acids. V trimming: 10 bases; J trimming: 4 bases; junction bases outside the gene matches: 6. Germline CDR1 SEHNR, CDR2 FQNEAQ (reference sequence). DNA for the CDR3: TGTGCCACCCTCCCTAGCGGGGGGTACGAGCAGTACTTC. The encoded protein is CATLPSGGYEQYF.